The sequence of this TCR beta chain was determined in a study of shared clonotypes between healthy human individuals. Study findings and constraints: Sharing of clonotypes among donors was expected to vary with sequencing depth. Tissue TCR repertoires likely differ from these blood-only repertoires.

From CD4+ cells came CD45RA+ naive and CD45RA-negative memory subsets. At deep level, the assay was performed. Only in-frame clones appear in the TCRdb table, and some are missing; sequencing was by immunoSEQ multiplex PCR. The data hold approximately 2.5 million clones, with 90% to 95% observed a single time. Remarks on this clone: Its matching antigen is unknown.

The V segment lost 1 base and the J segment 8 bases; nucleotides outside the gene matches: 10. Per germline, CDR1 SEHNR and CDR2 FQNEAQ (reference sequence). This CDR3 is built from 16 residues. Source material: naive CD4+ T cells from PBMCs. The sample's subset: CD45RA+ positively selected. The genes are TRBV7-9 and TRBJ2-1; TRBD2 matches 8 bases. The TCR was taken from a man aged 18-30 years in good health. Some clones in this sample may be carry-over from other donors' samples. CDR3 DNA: TGTGCCAGCAGCTTAGGCGGGAGGAAGCGTGTCGATGAGCAGTTCTTC. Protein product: CASSLGGRKRVDEQFF.